Listed below are T cell receptor beta chains from one sample, sequenced in a study of cytomegalovirus exposure and HLA in healthy donors. Clones were read by immunoSEQ multiplex PCR, and TCRdb kept only the in-frame ones, dropping some. This table holds roughly 190,000 clones, about 76% found once. Material: PBMCs. These receptors were taken from a woman aged 50 to 60 in good health and CMV-seronegative. The CDR3 runs from the conserved cysteine through the conserved F or W. D genes are given only for firm matches. The size entry is marked missing in some rows and otherwise reads once, few, many or a size class.

TRBJ2-7	-	-	TRBV7-2	TGTGCCAGCAGCTTAGGGGACTCCTACTACGAGCAGTACTTC	CASSLGDSYYEQYF
TRBJ2-1	-	TRBD2	TRBV28	TGTGCCAGCAGTATGGGACTAGCGGGAGGTCAGAATGAGCAGTTCTTC	CASSMGLAGGQNEQFF
TRBJ1-1	once	-	TRBV23-1	TGCGCCAGCAGTCAATCGAGGAGGGGGGGGATGAACACTGAAGCTTTCTTT	CASSQSRRGGMNTEAFF
TRBJ1-4	many	-	TRBV5-5	TGTGCCAGCAGCTTGGATCCAGGGACTAATGAAAAACTGTTTTTT	CASSLDPGTNEKLFF
TRBJ2-7	-	-	TRBV4-3	TGCGCCAGCAGCGCCTTTGGGCCAATTTCCTACGAGCAGTACTTC	CASSAFGPISYEQYF
TRBJ2-2	few	-	TRBV18	TGTGCCAGCTCACCACTAGCGGCGAACACCGGGGAGCTGTTTTTT	CASSPLAANTGELFF
TRBJ2-3	-	-	TRBV5-5	TGTGCCAGCAGCTCTCGGACAGGCACAGATACGCAGTATTTT	CASSSRTGTDTQYF
TRBJ1-4	-	TRBD1	TRBV6-6	TGTGCCAGCAGAAAGGGACAGATTAATGAAAAACTGTTTTTT	CASRKGQINEKLFF
TRBJ1-2	-	-	TRBV2	TGTGCCAGCAGTGAAGGGAGTTTCTATGGCTACACCTTC	CASSEGSFYGYTF
TRBJ2-7	-	-	TRBV5-8	TGTGCCAGCAGCCGGAGGGCGTTCTACGAGCAGTACTTC	CASSRRAFYEQYF
TRBJ2-7	-	-	TRBV28	TGTGCCAGCAGGGGAACCGGGACATCTCTCTACGAGCAGTACTTC	CASRGTGTSLYEQYF
TRBJ2-7	-	-	TRBV27	TGTGCCAGCAGTTTACTTCAGACAGTCTCCTACGAGCAGTACTTC	CASSLLQTVSYEQYF
TRBJ1-2	few	-	TRBV19	TGTGCCACGGGGGGGGAGATCTATGGCTACACCTTC	CATGGEIYGYTF
TRBJ2-7	-	TRBD2	TRBV2	TGTGCCAGCATGATCCAGCGGGGATCCGAGCAGTACTTC	CASMIQRGSEQYF
TRBJ2-7	-	-	TRBV18	TGTGCCAGCTCACAACAGCAAGGGGGTGAGGAGCAGTACTTC	CASSQQQGGEEQYF
TRBJ2-5	-	-	TRBV7-9	TGTGCCAGCGGAGGCGAGACCCAGTACTTC	CASGGETQYF
TRBJ1-2	-	-	TRBV6-1	TGTGCCAGCAGTGAAGGTCCTTACTATGGCTACACCTTC	CASSEGPYYGYTF
TRBJ1-5	-	-	TRBV6-5	TGTGCCAGCAGCCGAACAGAGAATAGCAATCAGCCCCAGCATTTT	CASSRTENSNQPQHF
TRBJ2-3	-	TRBD1	TRBV5-6	TGTGCCAGCAGCTCCCCTGGACAGGGAAGAGATACGCAGTATTTT	CASSSPGQGRDTQYF
TRBJ1-4	-	-	TRBV28	TGTGCCAGCAGTTTTGGCGGGGCCCTTAATGAAAAACTGTTTTTT	CASSFGGALNEKLFF
TRBJ2-5	-	TRBD2	TRBV5-4	TGTGCCAGCAACCTAGCGGGGGGACTCCAAGAGACCCAGTACTTC	CASNLAGGLQETQYF
TRBJ1-2	-	-	TRBV6-1	TGTGCCAGCAAAGGGGGTAACTATGGCTACACCTTC	CASKGGNYGYTF
TRBJ1-5	-	TRBD1	TRBV4-3	TGCGCCAGCAGCCAAGATCGAGACAGGGTTCAGCCCCAGCATTTT	CASSQDRDRVQPQHF
TRBJ1-5	-	-	TRBV28	TGTGCCAGCAGTCCCCTCGACAGATCCAATCAGCCCCAGCATTTT	CASSPLDRSNQPQHF
TRBJ2-3	-	TRBD1	TRBV6-1	TGTGCCAGCCAGAGAAGGGGGCCGGGACGAGATACGCAGTATTTT	CASQRRGPGRDTQYF
TRBJ1-2	-	-	TRBV9	TGTGCCAGCAGCGCCCGACGGGGCAGGGGCCCCTATGGCTACACCTTC	CASSARRGRGPYGYTF
TRBJ2-2	few	-	TRBV7-2	TGTGCCAGCAGCCGTTACACCGGGGAGCTGTTTTTT	CASSRYTGELFF
TRBJ2-5	-	TRBD1	TRBV11-3	TGTGCCAGCAGCCCGGGACAGGGAGGAGAAGAGACCCAGTACTTC	CASSPGQGGEETQYF
TRBJ2-7	few	-	TRBV6-1	TGTGCCAGCAGTGGGAAGGGACTCCCCTCGGTAGAGCAGTACTTC	CASSGKGLPSVEQYF
TRBJ2-1	-	-	TRBV7-3	TGTGCCAGCAGCTTAAATTCCCCAGGGGAGCAGTTCTTC	CASSLNSPGEQFF
TRBJ2-1	-	TRBD2	TRBV5-4	TGTGCCAGCAGCTTGGAAGTTAGCGGGGGCCCCCGCCTTAAGCAGTTCTTC	CASSLEVSGGPRLKQFF
TRBJ2-2	-	TRBD2	TRBV7-8	TGTGCCAGCAGCCCCCTAGCGGGAGGGCGACCCGGGGAGCTGTTTTTT	CASSPLAGGRPGELFF
TRBJ1-5	-	TRBD1	TRBV2	TGTGCCAGCAGTGGGGACAGGGATCAGCCCCAGCATTTT	CASSGDRDQPQHF
TRBJ2-3	-	-	TRBV29-1	TGCAGCGTAGTGGACAGTACGAATACGCAGTATTTT	CSVVDSTNTQYF
TRBJ1-2	-	-	TRBV18	TGTGCCAGCTCACCACAGGGGAGGGATGGCTACACCTTC	CASSPQGRDGYTF
TRBJ2-6	once	-	TRBV5-4	TGTGCCAGCAGTCGGCTACAGGGTGGTATCTCTGGGGCCAACGTCCTGACTTTC	CASSRLQGGISGANVLTF
TRBJ1-1	-	TRBD1	TRBV6-1	TGTGCCAGCAGGAGACAGGGGGCGGACACTGAAGCTTTCTTT	CASRRQGADTEAFF
TRBJ2-7	-	-	TRBV12-5	TGTGCTAGTGGTTTGCGGGATCACTACGAGCAGTACTTC	CASGLRDHYEQYF
TRBJ2-7	once	TRBD2	TRBV11-2	TGTGCCAGCAGCTTTGGGCTAGCGGGGTCCTACGAGCAGTACTTC	CASSFGLAGSYEQYF
TRBJ1-6	-	TRBD1	TRBV28	TGTGCCAGCCAGACAGGGGTTAATTCACCCCTCCACTTT	CASQTGVNSPLHF
TRBJ2-5	-	TRBD1	TRBV5-1	TGCGCCAGCAGCGCCGGGACAGGGGGCAAAGAGACCCAGTACTTC	CASSAGTGGKETQYF
TRBJ1-6	-	-	TRBV19	TGTGCCAGTGGACCAGGGATGACAGAATCACCCCTCCACTTT	CASGPGMTESPLHF
TRBJ2-1	once	-	TRBV30	TGTGCCTGGAGTGGAGGCAGGGGCCATGAGCAGTTCTTC	CAWSGGRGHEQFF
TRBJ2-7	-	TRBD1	TRBV5-1	TGCGCCAGCAGGGGGACAGGGGCACCTAACGAGCAGTACTTC	CASRGTGAPNEQYF
TRBJ1-1	few	-	TRBV19	TGTGCCAGTAGTACCCTAGGAGGAATGAACACTGAAGCTTTCTTT	CASSTLGGMNTEAFF
TRBJ2-3	few	-	TRBV4-3	TGCGCCAGCAGCCAAGTAGGGGGAGGGCTCGCTAGCACAGATACGCAGTATTTT	CASSQVGGGLASTDTQYF
TRBJ1-1	-	TRBD1	TRBV9	TGTGCCAGCAGCTATGGGACAGTGGGCACTGAAGCTTTCTTT	CASSYGTVGTEAFF
TRBJ2-3	-	TRBD2	TRBV7-2	TGTGCCAGCAGCTTAGGAGCGGGGGGCCCACTGGCAGATACGCAGTATTTT	CASSLGAGGPLADTQYF
TRBJ2-2	-	TRBD2	TRBV4-2	TGTGCCAGCACCCTAACGGGGCTAGCGGGTCCGAACACCGGGGAGCTGTTTTTT	CASTLTGLAGPNTGELFF
TRBJ2-5	-	TRBD1	TRBV2	TGTGCCAGGGGGACAGGGTCGGGAGAGACCCAGTACTTC	CARGTGSGETQYF
TRBJ2-2	-	TRBD2	TRBV9	TGTGCCAGCAGCGTTGACAGCGGGGGGTCGAACACCGGGGAGCTGTTTTTT	CASSVDSGGSNTGELFF
TRBJ1-2	-	-	TRBV9	TGTGCCAGCAGCGTAGCGGCAAGCGGCTATGGCTACACCTTC	CASSVAASGYGYTF
TRBJ1-5	few	-	TRBV19	TGTGCCAGTAACCCCCGGGGGGGAAATCAGCCCCAGCATTTT	CASNPRGGNQPQHF
TRBJ2-7	-	-	TRBV29-1	TGCAGCGTTGGGCAGGGGAGTATCGACGAGCAGTACTTC	CSVGQGSIDEQYF
TRBJ1-2	few	TRBD1	TRBV4-1	TGCGCCAGCAGCCGCACGACAGGGGGATATGGCTACACCTTC	CASSRTTGGYGYTF
TRBJ2-7	-	TRBD2	TRBV18	TGTGCCAGCTCACCACTCGCTAGCGGGGGGGACGAGCAGTACTTC	CASSPLASGGDEQYF
TRBJ2-7	-	TRBD2	TRBV9	TGTGCCAGCAGCCTCTTTACGGGGGGAACCTACGAGCAGTACTTC	CASSLFTGGTYEQYF
TRBJ2-1	-	TRBD2	TRBV6-4	TGTGCCAGCAGTGACTCCTGGACTAGCGCCCCCAATGAGCAGTTCTTC	CASSDSWTSAPNEQFF
TRBJ1-2	-	TRBD1	TRBV5-6	TGTGCCAGCAGCCCCCGGGACAGGGTACGGTATGGCTACACCTTC	CASSPRDRVRYGYTF
TRBJ2-7	-	-	TRBV28	TGTGCCAGCAGTTCCCCTCGACTGACCGCATTCCACGAGCAGTACTTC	CASSSPRLTAFHEQYF